This is a list of T cell receptor beta chains from one sample in a study of beta chain features in type 1 diabetes. Only in-frame clones appear in the TCRdb table, and some are missing; sequencing was by immunoSEQ multiplex PCR. The data show 500,000 to 650,000 clones, around 12% seen once. The sequenced sample was naive CD4+ T cells from blood. Source of these receptors: a man aged 25-45 years with type 1 diabetes. Each CDR3 is given with its conserved first and last residue. Fields, in order: V gene, CDR3 protein.

>TRBV14
CASSQKTRGGYQPQHF
>TRBV2
CASRETVNSPLHF
>TRBV10-3
CAIGLAGVRNEQFF
>TRBV10-3
CAISLSGELFF
>TRBV10-3
CAISAQGAYEQYF
>TRBV7-2
CASSLTNYNEQFF
>TRBV25-1
CAAAAREEANVLTF
>TRBV4-3
CASSQDIGGADTQYF
>TRBV30
CAWSVAGTYEQYF
>TRBV9
CASSAHTSGLLSYNEQFF
>TRBV12-5
CASGLPGWRIQETQYF
>TRBV7-9
CASSLIGYEQYF
>TRBV28
CASSSGPLQETQYF
>TRBV20-1
CSARDRAGKYF
>TRBV4-2
CASSQETGSAKLFF
>TRBV19
CASSPASGLAGSYNEQFF
>TRBV29-1
CSAVRGQGKDTQYF
>TRBV2
CASRDGGAGGELFF
>TRBV7-2
CASSSQSGGGNTIYF
>TRBV25-1
CASSEYEGSWPGYTF
>TRBV5-1
CASNKGQENTEAFF
>TRBV18
CASSPRQNVVVNYEQYF
>TRBV5-4
CASSLEGAGGNNSPLHF
>TRBV9
CASSVDQIGRGNSPLHF
>TRBV5-4
CASSLDVRGQIEQYF
>TRBV19
CASSIARGTTRAEAFF
>TRBV7-2
CASSFGGTLNTGELFF
>TRBV7-2
CASSLAALAGYNEQFF
>TRBV6-1
CASSSDGMGTEAFF
>TRBV18
CASSLSNYNSYNEQFF
>TRBV5-6
CASSLVPGPGSPLHF
>TRBV7-6
CASSSQWDQPQHF
>TRBV30
CAWSVRGGAVGYTF
>TRBV5-1
CASSPGLAGNYEQYF
>TRBV5-4
CASSSPGTEKYF
>TRBV11-3
CASSLDSSAETQYF
>TRBV15
CATSRERGQPQHF
>TRBV2
CADAGVDPGDTQYF
>TRBV25-1
CASSVVTDTQYF
>TRBV7-2
CASSLYMNTEAFF
>TRBV30
CAWSRTVYEQYF
>TRBV7-2
CASSFQETQYF
>TRBV2
CASSEMGWARLWQYF
>TRBV7-2
CASSLGWVHEQYF
>TRBV11-2
CASSYGTSGGQETQYF
>TRBV7-9
CASSPQTGESGYTF
>TRBV11-2
CALGRVGDTEAFF
>TRBV5-4
CASSQEGTGRTRTDTQYF
>TRBV19
CASSRWDRDYGYTF
>TRBV2
CASKPQGGQETQYF
>TRBV16
CASSQGTGGWETQYF
>TRBV11-2
CASSLGTLSYEQYF
>TRBV9
CASSVDIQETQYF
>TRBV7-9
CASSSSTSEKLFF
>TRBV11-2
CASSLDSLAKNIQYF
>TRBV7-2
CASSFPGRYEQYF
>TRBV19
CASTPRTGGTGELFF
>TRBV9
CASSASYLAKNIQYF